This T cell receptor (beta chain) was sequenced in a study of T cell repertoires in cytomegalovirus infection. The overall study: Newly reported HLA-C-restricted and thoroughly characterized HLA-B-restricted CMV epitopes were employed. TCR beta signatures that were public indicated CMV infection and matching HLA type.

TCRdb called the reads again in MiXCR, with one record for every CDR3 protein. The table shows 40,000 to 55,000 distinct CDR3 sequences, with around a fifth occurring only once. Unmatched junction bases numbered 6, after V lost 2 bases and J lost 4 bases. The germline V gene encodes CDR1 MNHNY and CDR2 SVGAGI (reference sequence). The CDR3 is 15 residues long. Whole-study results and caveats: HLA-C-restricted CMV-specific TCR beta clonotypes were dominant in the ex vivo response.

The sample holds a few counts of this clonotype. Its target is unknown. The rearrangement links TRBV6-6 to TRBJ1-1; 8 bases are shared with TRBD1. The specimen was CD8+ T cells from cultured PBMCs, collected from culture after CMV antigen stimulation. This sequence was found in a human donor in good health (CMV status not recorded). Some clones in this sample may be carry-over from other donors' samples. The CDR3 protein is CASSYQGARGTEAFF. The CDR3 DNA reads TGTGCCAGCAGTTACCAGGGGGCGCGAGGCACTGAAGCTTTCTTT.